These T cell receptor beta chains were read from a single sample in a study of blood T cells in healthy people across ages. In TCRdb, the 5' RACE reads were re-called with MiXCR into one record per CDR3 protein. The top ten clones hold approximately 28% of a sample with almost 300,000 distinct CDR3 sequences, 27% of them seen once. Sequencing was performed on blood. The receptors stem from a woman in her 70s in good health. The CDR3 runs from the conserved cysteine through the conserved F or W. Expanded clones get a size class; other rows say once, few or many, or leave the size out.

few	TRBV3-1	CASSLGPSNQPQHF
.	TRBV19	CASRSGSFISGANVLTF
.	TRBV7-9	CASSLREDEELFF
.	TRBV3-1	CASSQGQGGYNGYTF
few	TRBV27	CASSLSVTSSQETQYF
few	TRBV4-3	CASSQDRGSGEQQFF
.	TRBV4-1	CASSQGTGTGITKNIQYF
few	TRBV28	CASRPPRQAQETQYF
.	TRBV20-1	CSARKTGFQETQYF
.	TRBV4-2	CASSQVGAAYYNEQFF
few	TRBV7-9	CASNRAREQETQYF
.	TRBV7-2	CASSFNSNYEQYF
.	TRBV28	CASSLSGHLLYEQYF
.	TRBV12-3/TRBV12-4	CASSFSRAADTQYF
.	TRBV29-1	CSVVLAGELYEQYF
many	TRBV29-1	CSVGVGQGNQPQHF
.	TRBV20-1	CSASGGVRYNEQFF
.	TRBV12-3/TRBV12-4	CASSKVSGPSSSGNEQFF
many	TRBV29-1	CSAGTGDEKLFF
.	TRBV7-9	CASSPPMTARGYGYTF
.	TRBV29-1	CSVATSGRHGNEQFF
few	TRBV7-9	CASSLPGLPVEQYF
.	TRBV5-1	CASSRAGTSNTQYF
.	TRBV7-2	CASSSGTSLEGLYEQFF
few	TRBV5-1	CASSLEFRSGTGGLSGYTF
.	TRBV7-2	CASSLGASGSPYEQYF
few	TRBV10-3	CAISDLAGPTSVNYEQYF
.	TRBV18	CASSPGAGAPRETQYF
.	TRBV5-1	CASSRDTYQETQYF
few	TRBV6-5	CASSYSSGVAGTSSYEQYF
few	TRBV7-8	CAGNRGVGYQETQYF
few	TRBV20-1	CSAPGLAGVETQYF
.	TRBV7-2	CASSFDSRGNIQYF
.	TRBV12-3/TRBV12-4	CASSRVGVGVFGNQPQHF
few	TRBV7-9	CASSQPTENSPLHF
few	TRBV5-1	CASSLRGRGAGGDTQYF
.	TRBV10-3	CAINRAGGTGELFF
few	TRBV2	CASSSLRAVNTEAFF
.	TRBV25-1	CASSPNQGGKGETQYF
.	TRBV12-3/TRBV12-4	CASSHPGQTYHEQFF
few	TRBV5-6	CASSLWRFSYEQYF
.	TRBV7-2	CASSDGIIRYEQYF
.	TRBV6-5	CASSYSAERYNSPLHF